The next 10 T cell receptor beta chains were all read from a single sample in a study of PD-1 blockade in classical Hodgkin lymphoma. Each patient's relapse followed autologous stem cell transplantation, and brentuximab vedotin exposure varied. The data were produced by immunoSEQ multiplex PCR, yet TCRdb's version contains in-frame clones alone and is incomplete. The table records 10,000 to 15,000 clones, approximately 79% of them present only once. Sequenced here: peripheral blood mononuclear cells (PBMCs), sampled at baseline. The source of these receptors is a human donor with classical Hodgkin lymphoma.

The chain recombines TRBV19 with TRBJ1-5, with 7 bases matching TRBD1. The germline gives CDR1 LNHDA, CDR2 SQIVND (reference sequence). CDR3 length equals 16 residues. The junction had 10 bases not matched to a gene; V was cut back by 6 bases and J by 2 bases. In nucleotides, the CDR3 is TGTGCCAGTAGCCTTCGACAGGGAATAGGCAATCAGCCCCAGCATTTT. This sequence encodes CASSLRQGIGNQPQHF.

As concerns this clone: Other nucleotide sequences from this sample produce the same CDR3. This chain links TRBV6-1 with TRBJ2-3; D call uncertain. V gave up 8 bases and J gave up 1 base, with 4 bases separating them. CDR3 length: 11 residues. Germline CDR1 and CDR2: MNHNS and SASEGT. CDR3 coding DNA: TGTGCCAGCTCCCGCACAGATACGCAGTATTTT. The encoded protein is CASSRTDTQYF.

This rearrangement joins TRBV28 to TRBJ2-5; TRBD2 agrees at 13 bases. The CDR3 extends over 16 amino acids. CDR1 MDHEN and CDR2 SYDVKM come from the germline V gene. V was clipped by 6 bases and J by 2 bases; unmatched bases: 6. The DNA for the CDR3 is TGTGCCAGCAGCCCAGGACTAGCGGGAGATCAAGAGACCCAGTACTTC. Translating it yields CASSPGLAGDQETQYF.

The CDR3 coding sequence is TGTGCCAGCAGTTCCACGGGGGTGGGAAACACCGGGGAGCTGTTTTTT. The encoded protein is CASSSTGVGNTGELFF. V and J are TRBV6-6 and TRBJ2-2; D is possibly TRBD2 (6 bases). V lost 4 bases and J 2 bases, leaving 14 bases between the germline ends. Germline V gene lookup returns CDR1 MNHNY and CDR2 SVGAGI (reference sequence). The CDR3 is made up of 16 amino acids.

CDR3 sequence reads: CASSLVGHEQFF. Here the CDR3 DNA reads TGCGCCAGCAGCTTGGTAGGGCATGAGCAGTTCTTC. V and J are TRBV5-1 and TRBJ2-1; D ambiguous. The V gene's germline CDR1 is SGHRS and CDR2 YFSETQ. The CDR3 runs to 12 residues. Trimming took off 0 bases at V and 8 bases at J, with 6 bases between the two ends.

The chain employs TRBV10-1 and TRBJ2-3, with 9 positions matching TRBD2. The CDR3 spans 17 residues. In germline, CDR1 is WNHNN, CDR2 SYGVQD (reference sequence). Germline trimming cut 0 bases from V and 4 bases from J; bases unmatched to any gene: 8. CDR3 sequence (DNA): TGCGCCAGCAGTGAGTCGAGTAGCGGGAGTGCCGCAGATACGCAGTATTTT. Its translation: CASSESSSGSAADTQYF.

The rearrangement uses TRBV6-5 and TRBJ1-1; D is uncertain. The CDR3 runs to 14 residues. Trimming took off 0 bases at V and 0 bases at J, with 5 bases between the two ends. CDR1 is MNHEY and CDR2 is SVGAGI in the germline V gene. The CDR3 DNA reads as TGTGCCAGCAGTTACTCAACCCTGAACACTGAAGCTTTCTTT. Amino acids: CASSYSTLNTEAFF.

A single count supports this clone. The chain employs TRBV4-1 and TRBJ2-5; perhaps TRBD1 as D (6 bases). V lost 1 base to trimming and J lost 5 bases, with 17 bases between them. From germline, CDR1 is MGHRA and CDR2 YSYEKL. The CDR3 loop spans 16 amino acids. CDR3 sequence (DNA): TGCGCCAGCAGCCAAGCGGGACAACTAGGCACGGAGACCCAGTACTTC. This gives the protein CASSQAGQLGTETQYF.

The gene calls are TRBV7-6 and TRBJ2-2, with 9 bases matching TRBD1. The CDR3 is 16 residues long. J gave up 4 bases and V 0 bases, and 3 bases lay outside the gene matches. Germline V gene data show CDR1 as SGHVS and CDR2 as FNYEAQ. This CDR3 is CASSLADRGVTGELFF. CDR3 in DNA: TGTGCCAGCAGCTTAGCCGACAGGGGGGTCACCGGGGAGCTGTTTTTT.

J is TRBJ1-1 and V is TRBV2, with 7 bases matching TRBD1. Germline V CDR1 and CDR2: SNHLY, FYNNEI. The V and J ends lost 6 bases and 10 bases, in that order; junction bases with no gene match: 8. The CDR3 runs to 12 residues. CDR3 nucleotides: TGTGCCAGCAGCCTCGACAGGGAAGGAGCTTTCTTT. Its protein is CASSLDREGAFF.